This T cell receptor beta chain was observed in a study of blood T cell repertoires in COVID-19. Study-wide context: Italy, Spain and the United States were the sources of the convalescent and acute COVID-19 samples.

The CDR3 loop spans 14 amino acids. The V gene lost 2 bases and the J gene lost 2 bases, with 6 bases spanning the gap. The germline V gene encodes CDR1 SGHAT and CDR2 FQNNGV. Original analysis: By means of reference gene primer amplification, nucleated cell counts were estimated. Here immunoSEQ multiplex PCR was the method, and the copy in TCRdb shows in-frame clones only, minus some. V and J calls and clone size come straight from that table; D and trimming were deduced from the DNA. The sample holds about 180,000 clones, roughly nine tenths seen once. The rearrangement links TRBV11-2 to TRBJ2-2; no firm D call. The sequenced material came from peripheral blood. The clonotype originates from a man between 65 and 85 years old with active or convalescent COVID-19. The chain's CDR3 is CASSLQVNTGELFF. CDR3 DNA: TGTGCCAGCAGCTTACAGGTCAACACCGGGGAGCTGTTTTTT.